This TCR beta chain is drawn from a study of regulatory T cells in long-lasting Graves disease. This clonotype has a handful of counts. Antigen: not known. The time point is: newly diagnosed GD, antithyroid drugs for less than 3 months. TCR sequences were obtained from RNA taken from PBMCs. Investigators prepared the TCR beta libraries by applying iRepertoire HTBI primers and Arm-PCR of CDR3 regions. TCRdb independently ran MiXCR on the multiplex PCR reads; one entry per CDR3 protein. The sample holds more than 400,000 distinct CDR3 sequences, around 16% seen once. Broader study findings: Among the persistent patients, thousands of public clonotypes were shared, more than the 950 to 1,000 shared among new patients. Peripheral blood alone, not thyroid tissue, underwent study.

CDR1 is SEHNR and CDR2 is FQNEAQ in the germline V gene (reference sequence). This CDR3 contains 15 residues. J gave up 5 bases and V 5 bases, and 5 bases lay outside the gene matches. The data were also submitted as part of a second study, on T cells in Graves' hyperthyroidism and ophthalmopathy. That source adds: Diagnoses were made from clinical symptoms, serum measures (thyroxine and TRAb), thyroid ultrasound and orbital computed tomography.

The genes are TRBV7-9 and TRBJ2-1, with 11 bases lining up with TRBD2. This sequence originates from a man between 35 and 55 years old with Graves disease. This sample comprised peripheral blood mononuclear cells (PBMCs), obtained at new diagnosis, from a patient treated with antithyroid drugs. CDR3 in DNA: TGTGCCAGCAGCCCTCTAGCGGGAGGCGACAATGAGCAGTTCTTC. Protein product: CASSPLAGGDNEQFF.